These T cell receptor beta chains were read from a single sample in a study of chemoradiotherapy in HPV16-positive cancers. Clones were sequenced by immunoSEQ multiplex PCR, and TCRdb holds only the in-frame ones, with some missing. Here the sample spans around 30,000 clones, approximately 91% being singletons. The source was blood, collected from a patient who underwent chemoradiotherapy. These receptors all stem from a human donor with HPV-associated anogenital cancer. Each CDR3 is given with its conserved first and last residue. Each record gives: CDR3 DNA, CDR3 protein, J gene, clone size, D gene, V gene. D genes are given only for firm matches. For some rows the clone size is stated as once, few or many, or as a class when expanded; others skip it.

CDR3 DNA: TGTGCCAGCAGCTTGGTCTCACGGGGGACCCAGTACTTC; CDR3 protein: CASSLVSRGTQYF; J gene: TRBJ2-5; clone size: .; D gene: .; V gene: TRBV5-4
CDR3 DNA: TGTGCCAGTAGTGATGGGGGGAACACCGGGGAGCTGTTTTTT; CDR3 protein: CASSDGGNTGELFF; J gene: TRBJ2-2; clone size: .; D gene: .; V gene: TRBV19
CDR3 DNA: TGCAGCGTTGAAAATACCCGGCGCACTGAAGCTTTCTTT; CDR3 protein: CSVENTRRTEAFF; J gene: TRBJ1-1; clone size: .; D gene: .; V gene: TRBV29-1
CDR3 DNA: TGTGCCAGCAGCGCGGGACAGATAGCCCCCTACGAGCAGTACTTC; CDR3 protein: CASSAGQIAPYEQYF; J gene: TRBJ2-7; clone size: .; D gene: TRBD1; V gene: TRBV9
CDR3 DNA: TGTGCCAGCAGTACTACAGGGATGAACACTGAAGCTTTCTTT; CDR3 protein: CASSTTGMNTEAFF; J gene: TRBJ1-1; clone size: .; D gene: .; V gene: TRBV6-5
CDR3 DNA: TGCGCCAGCAGCCCCCGGACGGAATTAACCTCCTACGAGCAGTACTTC; CDR3 protein: CASSPRTELTSYEQYF; J gene: TRBJ2-7; clone size: .; D gene: .; V gene: TRBV5-1
CDR3 DNA: TGCGCCAGCAGAGGACTAGTCGGTTACAATGAGCAGTTCTTC; CDR3 protein: CASRGLVGYNEQFF; J gene: TRBJ2-1; clone size: once; D gene: TRBD2; V gene: TRBV10-2
CDR3 DNA: TGTGCCAGCAGCCGGGACAGTACTTATGGCTACACCTTC; CDR3 protein: CASSRDSTYGYTF; J gene: TRBJ1-2; clone size: once; D gene: TRBD1; V gene: TRBV6-6
CDR3 DNA: TGTGCCAGCTCACCGGGGCAGGGAGGTGAAAAACTGTTTTTT; CDR3 protein: CASSPGQGGEKLFF; J gene: TRBJ1-4; clone size: .; D gene: .; V gene: TRBV18
CDR3 DNA: TGTGCCAGCACCAACGGGGGGAGCTCCTATAATTCACCCCTCCACTTT; CDR3 protein: CASTNGGSSYNSPLHF; J gene: TRBJ1-6; clone size: .; D gene: .; V gene: TRBV7-2
CDR3 DNA: TGTGCCAGCAGTTGGCCCCCGGGACAGGGGGCGGCCGGGGAGCTGTTTTTT; CDR3 protein: CASSWPPGQGAAGELFF; J gene: TRBJ2-2; clone size: .; D gene: TRBD1; V gene: TRBV28
CDR3 DNA: TGCGCCAGCAGCTTGGTGGGACAGGGGGACTATGGCTACACCTTC; CDR3 protein: CASSLVGQGDYGYTF; J gene: TRBJ1-2; clone size: .; D gene: TRBD1; V gene: TRBV5-1
CDR3 DNA: TGTGCCAGCACCCTGGGAACAGCCTACGAGCAGTACTTC; CDR3 protein: CASTLGTAYEQYF; J gene: TRBJ2-7; clone size: .; D gene: .; V gene: TRBV6-6
CDR3 DNA: TGTGCCAGCACCTCCCGGGCAGCTGGGGCCAACGTCCTGACTTTC; CDR3 protein: CASTSRAAGANVLTF; J gene: TRBJ2-6; clone size: .; D gene: .; V gene: TRBV6-6
CDR3 DNA: TGTGCCAGCAGCTCTAGCGGGGCGAACACCGGGGAGCTGTTTTTT; CDR3 protein: CASSSSGANTGELFF; J gene: TRBJ2-2; clone size: .; D gene: TRBD2; V gene: TRBV28
CDR3 DNA: TGTGCCAGTACTCCAAGGGCAGTTAGCAATCAGCCCCAGCATTTT; CDR3 protein: CASTPRAVSNQPQHF; J gene: TRBJ1-5; clone size: .; D gene: .; V gene: TRBV19
CDR3 DNA: TGTGCCAGCTCACCACCGCGGGGACCTTCAGGTAATGAGCAGTTCTTC; CDR3 protein: CASSPPRGPSGNEQFF; J gene: TRBJ2-1; clone size: .; D gene: .; V gene: TRBV18
CDR3 DNA: TGTGCCAGCAGCGGTCGACAGGGGAGAAAATTGGAGACCCAGTACTTC; CDR3 protein: CASSGRQGRKLETQYF; J gene: TRBJ2-5; clone size: .; D gene: TRBD1; V gene: TRBV7-9
CDR3 DNA: TGTGCCAGCAGCGGCTCCTTAGGTAGCGGGACCTACGAGCAGTACTTC; CDR3 protein: CASSGSLGSGTYEQYF; J gene: TRBJ2-7; clone size: .; D gene: TRBD2; V gene: TRBV9
CDR3 DNA: TGTGCCATCAGTGGTCCCGTGGACACAGATACGCAGTATTTT; CDR3 protein: CAISGPVDTDTQYF; J gene: TRBJ2-3; clone size: once; D gene: .; V gene: TRBV10-3
CDR3 DNA: TGTGCCAGCAGTATAGGACCCCCTGGAACAGATACGCAGTATTTT; CDR3 protein: CASSIGPPGTDTQYF; J gene: TRBJ2-3; clone size: .; D gene: .; V gene: TRBV27
CDR3 DNA: TGCGCCAGCAGCTTGGTGGGACAGGGGAACACCGGGGAGCTGTTTTTT; CDR3 protein: CASSLVGQGNTGELFF; J gene: TRBJ2-2; clone size: .; D gene: TRBD1; V gene: TRBV5-1
CDR3 DNA: TGTGCCAGCAGCTTGTCACCCCCCGGGGAGCTGTTTTTT; CDR3 protein: CASSLSPPGELFF; J gene: TRBJ2-2; clone size: .; D gene: .; V gene: TRBV5-4
CDR3 DNA: TGTGCCAGCAGTTACGGGTATTCCAACGAGCAGTACTTC; CDR3 protein: CASSYGYSNEQYF; J gene: TRBJ2-7; clone size: .; D gene: .; V gene: TRBV25-1
CDR3 DNA: TGTGCCAGCGTGCAAGTTAGCAATCAGCCCCAGCATTTT; CDR3 protein: CASVQVSNQPQHF; J gene: TRBJ1-5; clone size: once; D gene: .; V gene: TRBV28
CDR3 DNA: TGTGCCAGCAGCTTGTTCCTAGCGGGAGCGGATGAGCAGTTCTTC; CDR3 protein: CASSLFLAGADEQFF; J gene: TRBJ2-1; clone size: .; D gene: TRBD2; V gene: TRBV5-4
CDR3 DNA: TGTGCCAGCAGAACAGGGAAAAAGGGCTCTGGCTACACCTTC; CDR3 protein: CASRTGKKGSGYTF; J gene: TRBJ1-2; clone size: once; D gene: .; V gene: TRBV2
CDR3 DNA: TGTGCCAGCAGCAAACCGTGGCAGATCTTTGAAGCTTTCTTT; CDR3 protein: CASSKPWQIFEAFF; J gene: TRBJ1-1; clone size: .; D gene: .; V gene: TRBV21-1
CDR3 DNA: TGTGCCAGCAGCTTAGTCGGTCGGGCTTTCTTT; CDR3 protein: CASSLVGRAFF; J gene: TRBJ1-1; clone size: .; D gene: .; V gene: TRBV7-9
CDR3 DNA: TGTGCCAGCACTCGGGGGAGCTCCTACGAGCAGTACTTC; CDR3 protein: CASTRGSSYEQYF; J gene: TRBJ2-7; clone size: .; D gene: .; V gene: TRBV6-5
CDR3 DNA: TGTGCCAGCAGCTTGGGCCCCCCTGCGAATCGGCCCCAGCATTTT; CDR3 protein: CASSLGPPANRPQHF; J gene: TRBJ1-5; clone size: .; D gene: .; V gene: TRBV7-9
CDR3 DNA: TGTGCCATCAGTGAGGGAGATGGAGGCAATCAGCCCCAGCATTTT; CDR3 protein: CAISEGDGGNQPQHF; J gene: TRBJ1-5; clone size: .; D gene: .; V gene: TRBV10-3
CDR3 DNA: TGTGCCAGCAGTGTCGGACAGGGGGCTAACTATGGCTACACCTTC; CDR3 protein: CASSVGQGANYGYTF; J gene: TRBJ1-2; clone size: .; D gene: TRBD1; V gene: TRBV7-2
CDR3 DNA: TGTGCCAGCAGCCAAGTGTTTGTGACTAAGAACACCGGGGAGCTGTTTTTT; CDR3 protein: CASSQVFVTKNTGELFF; J gene: TRBJ2-2; clone size: .; D gene: .; V gene: TRBV4-2
CDR3 DNA: TGTGCCAGCAGTGAGACACGCTCTTCAGGGAATCAGCCCCAGCATTTT; CDR3 protein: CASSETRSSGNQPQHF; J gene: TRBJ1-5; clone size: .; D gene: .; V gene: TRBV27
CDR3 DNA: TGTGCCAGCAGCCAAGATTCGCACAGGTCGCAAGAGACCCAGTACTTC; CDR3 protein: CASSQDSHRSQETQYF; J gene: TRBJ2-5; clone size: .; D gene: .; V gene: TRBV4-2
CDR3 DNA: TGTGCCAGCAGTGACAGGGTAGAGTATGGCTACACCTTC; CDR3 protein: CASSDRVEYGYTF; J gene: TRBJ1-2; clone size: .; D gene: .; V gene: TRBV2
CDR3 DNA: TGTGCCAGCAGCGCCTCGGGTGACGCGAACACTGAAGCTTTCTTT; CDR3 protein: CASSASGDANTEAFF; J gene: TRBJ1-1; clone size: .; D gene: .; V gene: TRBV9
CDR3 DNA: TGTGCCAGCAGCGTAGGAGGACCCACCAATGAGCAGTTCTTC; CDR3 protein: CASSVGGPTNEQFF; J gene: TRBJ2-1; clone size: once; D gene: .; V gene: TRBV9
CDR3 DNA: TGTGCCAGCAGCTTAGCCTTGGGGACAGCGGCCTACGAGCAGTACTTC; CDR3 protein: CASSLALGTAAYEQYF; J gene: TRBJ2-7; clone size: .; D gene: TRBD1; V gene: TRBV11-2
CDR3 DNA: TGTGCCAGCAGCAAGGGACAGTTGAGCTCCTACGAGCAGTACTTC; CDR3 protein: CASSKGQLSSYEQYF; J gene: TRBJ2-7; clone size: once; D gene: TRBD1; V gene: TRBV6-5
CDR3 DNA: TGTGCCAGCAGCTCAGGGACGGCCCCAAATTCACCCCTCCACTTT; CDR3 protein: CASSSGTAPNSPLHF; J gene: TRBJ1-6; clone size: .; D gene: .; V gene: TRBV11-1